The rows below give T cell receptor beta chains drawn from one sample of a study of blood T cell repertoires in COVID-19. The assay was immunoSEQ multiplex PCR, and TCRdb's table has in-frame clones only and misses some. The top ten hold more than 7.5% of the sample, which has some 490,000 clones, roughly nine tenths seen once. The material sequenced was PBMCs or T cells enriched from blood (not recorded which). Receptors originate from a woman aged 55-69 years who had recovered from COVID-19. CDR3s include the opening cysteine and the closing phenylalanine or tryptophan. Each record gives: clone size, D gene, J gene, V gene, CDR3 DNA, CDR3 protein. A D gene is named only where the DNA matches it firmly. Rows give clone size only sometimes, using once, few, many, or a class for an expanded clone.

.	TRBD1	TRBJ1-4	TRBV24-1	TGTGCCACCAGTGATTCACAGGGGGTTGAAAAACTGTTTTTT	CATSDSQGVEKLFF
.	.	TRBJ2-2	TRBV11-3	TGTGCCAGCAGCTTAACGGGTACAGGGCCCGGGGAGCTGTTTTTT	CASSLTGTGPGELFF
.	.	TRBJ2-5	TRBV18	TGTGCCAGCTCACCACCGACAATTGAGACCCAGTACTTC	CASSPPTIETQYF
.	.	TRBJ2-5	TRBV5-1	TGCGCCAGCAGCTTGGGACAGCCCCAAGAGACCCAGTACTTC	CASSLGQPQETQYF
.	.	TRBJ2-1	TRBV7-2	TGTGCCAGCAGCTCCCTCTACAATGAGCAGTTCTTC	CASSSLYNEQFF
.	TRBD1	TRBJ2-5	TRBV27	TGTGCCAGCAGTTCACAAACCGGGACAGGGGGCCAAGAGACCCAGTACTTC	CASSSQTGTGGQETQYF
.	.	TRBJ2-3	TRBV3-1/TRBV3-2	TGTGCCAGCAGCCAAAGAGGGGGAACCACAGATACGCAGTATTTT	CASSQRGGTTDTQYF
.	.	TRBJ1-1	TRBV21-1	TGTGCCAGCAGCAAAGGTCAGACTGAAGCTTTCTTT	CASSKGQTEAFF
.	TRBD1	TRBJ2-7	TRBV5-1	TGCGCCAGCAGCCCATCCGGGACAGGGGAGAACGAGCAGTACTTC	CASSPSGTGENEQYF
.	.	TRBJ1-2	TRBV6-5	TGTGCCAGCAGTTACTCGGCAGGAACCTATGGCTACACCTTC	CASSYSAGTYGYTF
.	.	TRBJ2-2	TRBV30	TGTGCGGCAGAAGACTTCGCGGGGATCAGGGACACCGGGGAGCTGTTTTTT	CAAEDFAGIRDTGELFF
.	TRBD2	TRBJ2-5	TRBV2	TGTGCCAGCAGTCCCGGCCGACTAGCGGGGGAGGAGACCCAGTACTTC	CASSPGRLAGEETQYF
.	TRBD2	TRBJ2-3	TRBV5-4	TGTGCCAGCGGCGCGGGGGGACGCTGGGGCACAGATACGCAGTATTTT	CASGAGGRWGTDTQYF
.	.	TRBJ1-5	TRBV27	TGTGCCAGCAGTTTATACCCCCCGGGCAATCAGCCCCAGCATTTT	CASSLYPPGNQPQHF
.	.	TRBJ2-3	TRBV7-2	TGTGCCAGCAGCTCTCAGGTCAGCACAGATACGCAGTATTTT	CASSSQVSTDTQYF
.	.	TRBJ1-3	TRBV6-1	TGTGCCAGCAGTGAAACGCCGGGCTCTGGAAACACCATATATTTT	CASSETPGSGNTIYF
few	.	TRBJ1-5	TRBV12-5	TGTGCTAGTGGTTTGGTAGCGCTTCATCAGCCCCAGCATTTT	CASGLVALHQPQHF
.	.	TRBJ1-5	TRBV25-1	TGTGCCAGCAGTGGGGGGGGCAATCAGCCCCAGCATTTT	CASSGGGNQPQHF
.	TRBD1	TRBJ1-2	TRBV5-6	TGTGCCAGCAGCCACGGGACAGGGGGATTCTATGGCTACACCTTC	CASSHGTGGFYGYTF
.	TRBD1	TRBJ1-1	TRBV11-3	TGTGCCAGCATCCCGACAGGGGGCGGTGAAGCTTTCTTT	CASIPTGGGEAFF
.	.	TRBJ1-1	TRBV11-2	TGTGCCAGCAGCTTAACGGGGGGCACTGAAGCTTTCTTT	CASSLTGGTEAFF
.	.	TRBJ1-2	TRBV7-5	TGTGCCAGAAGCTACAACCGGGACAGTTTCGATGGCTACACCTTC	CARSYNRDSFDGYTF
.	.	TRBJ2-2	TRBV18	TGTGCCAGCTCACCCCAGGGGACCGGGGAGCTGTTTTTT	CASSPQGTGELFF
.	TRBD2	TRBJ2-4	TRBV2	TGTGCCAGCAGTGAACGGCTAGCGGGGGGGACAATAGCCAAAAACATTCAGTACTTC	CASSERLAGGTIAKNIQYF